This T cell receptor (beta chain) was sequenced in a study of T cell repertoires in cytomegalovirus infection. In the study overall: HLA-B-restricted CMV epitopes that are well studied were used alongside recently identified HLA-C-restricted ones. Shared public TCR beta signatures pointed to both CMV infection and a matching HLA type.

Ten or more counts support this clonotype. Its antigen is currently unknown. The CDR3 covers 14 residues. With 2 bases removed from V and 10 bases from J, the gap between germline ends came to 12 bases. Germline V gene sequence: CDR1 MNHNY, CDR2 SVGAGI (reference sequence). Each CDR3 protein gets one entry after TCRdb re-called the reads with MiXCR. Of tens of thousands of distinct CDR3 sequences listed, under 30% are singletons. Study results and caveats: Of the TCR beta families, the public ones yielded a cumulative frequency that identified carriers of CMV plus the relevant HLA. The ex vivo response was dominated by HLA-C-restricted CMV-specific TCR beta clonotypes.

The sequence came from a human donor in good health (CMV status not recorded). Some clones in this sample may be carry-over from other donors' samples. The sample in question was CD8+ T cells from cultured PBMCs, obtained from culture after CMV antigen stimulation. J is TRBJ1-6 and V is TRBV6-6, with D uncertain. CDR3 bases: TGTGCCAGCAGTTACCAGACTTACCACTCACCCCTCCACTTT. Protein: CASSYQTYHSPLHF.